This is a list of T cell receptor beta chains from one sample in a study of blood T cells in healthy people across ages. TCRdb reprocessed the 5' RACE reads with MiXCR, giving one entry per CDR3 protein. The sample has roughly 2 million distinct CDR3 sequences, 49% seen once. Specimen: blood. These receptors all come from a woman in her thirties or forties in good health. Both conserved end residues are part of each CDR3. The order of the fields is D gene, V gene, clone size, J gene, CDR3 DNA, CDR3 protein. The D gene is left open where the match is weak. Clone sizes are given selectively: once, few, many, or a class where the clone is expanded.

TRBD2,TRBV4-2,few,TRBJ2-1,TGTGCCAGCAGCCACCCGATGACTAGCGGGGGGGCCGGTTCCTACAATGAGCAGTTCTTC,CASSHPMTSGGAGSYNEQFF
.,TRBV6-5,.,TRBJ1-5,TGTGCCAGGCCACTATTTCCCGGCAATCAGCCCCAGCATTTT,CARPLFPGNQPQHF
.,TRBV6-5,.,TRBJ2-1,TGTGCCAGCAGTCGTAATAGGAACAATGAGCAGTTCTTC,CASSRNRNNEQFF
TRBD1,TRBV24-1,.,TRBJ1-2,TGTGCCACCAGTGGGACAGGGGGCGCGGACTATGGCTACACCTTC,CATSGTGGADYGYTF
TRBD1,TRBV5-1,.,TRBJ2-3,TGCGCCAGCAGCGGCAACCTACAGGGGATGGGCACAGATACGCAGTATTTT,CASSGNLQGMGTDTQYF
TRBD2,TRBV20-1,few,TRBJ2-1,TGCAGTGCTCAGGGACTAGCGGGGGGCGTAGAGCAGTTCTTC,CSAQGLAGGVEQFF
TRBD1,TRBV28,.,TRBJ2-3,TGTGCCAGCAGCCCCCGGGACAGGATAACAGATACGCAGTATTTT,CASSPRDRITDTQYF
.,TRBV29-1,few,TRBJ2-3,TGCAGCGCAGAAGGGATCACAGATACGCAGTATTTT,CSAEGITDTQYF
.,TRBV4-1,once,TRBJ2-3,TGCGCCAGCAGCCAAGATGAACAGGGCGATTTCACAGATACGCAGTATTTT,CASSQDEQGDFTDTQYF
.,TRBV5-1,.,TRBJ2-1,TGCGCCAGCAGCCCGGGGGACGGGGAGCTTCAGGAGCAGTTCTTC,CASSPGDGELQEQFF
.,TRBV5-1,.,TRBJ1-4,TGCGCCAGCAGCTCCGACAGGAATGAAAAACTGTTTTTT,CASSSDRNEKLFF
.,TRBV11-1,.,TRBJ1-2,TGTGCCAGCAGCCCCCGGTACGGGGCCAACTATGGCTACACCTTC,CASSPRYGANYGYTF
.,TRBV6-5,.,TRBJ2-1,TGTGCCAGCAGCACACACTCATCCTTTACGAATGAGCAGTTCTTC,CASSTHSSFTNEQFF
.,TRBV20-1,.,TRBJ1-1,TGCAGTGTCAGCCGGAGGGGAGCTTTCTTT,CSVSRRGAFF
TRBD2,TRBV20-1,few,TRBJ2-1,TGCAGTGGGGCTAGCGGGGGGGCCCGGAATGAGCAGTTCTTC,CSGASGGARNEQFF
TRBD1,TRBV5-1,.,TRBJ1-4,TGCGCCAGCAACCCGGGACAGGCAACTAATGAAAAACTGTTTTTT,CASNPGQATNEKLFF
TRBD1,TRBV3-1,.,TRBJ1-6,TGTGCCAGCAGCACCCAAGGCGACAGGGGGAATTCACCCCTCCACTTT,CASSTQGDRGNSPLHF
.,TRBV12-3/TRBV12-4,.,TRBJ1-2,TGTGCCAGCAGTTTAGGATCACAACTCGGAAACTATGGCTACACCTTC,CASSLGSQLGNYGYTF
TRBD1,TRBV20-1,.,TRBJ1-6,TGCAGTGCTAGAGACGGGACAGGGGGCACTGCTAATTCACCCCTCCACTTT,CSARDGTGGTANSPLHF
.,TRBV3-1,few,TRBJ2-7,TGTGCCAGCAGCCTAGGGATTTTGGTGGGCCACGAGCAGTACTTC,CASSLGILVGHEQYF
TRBD1,TRBV4-3,few,TRBJ2-7,TGCGCCAGCAGCCAAGTCATTACAGGGGATTCTTTCTACGAGCAGTACTTC,CASSQVITGDSFYEQYF
.,TRBV20-1,few,TRBJ1-6,TGCAGCACCCCGGGGCGGGCAGAGTCTAATTCACCCCTCCACTTT,CSTPGRAESNSPLHF
.,TRBV5-4,.,TRBJ2-7,TGTGCCAGCAGCTCCACGCCCGCCAGGATCAACTACGAGCAGTACTTC,CASSSTPARINYEQYF
TRBD2,TRBV24-1,.,TRBJ2-7,TGTGCCACCAGTGGTAGACAGGGACTAGCGGGGGGCTACGAGCAGTACTTC,CATSGRQGLAGGYEQYF
.,TRBV27,.,TRBJ2-7,TGTGCCAGCAGTCCCCGGGCACAGGGCGAGCAGTACTTC,CASSPRAQGEQYF
TRBD2,TRBV6-2/TRBV6-3,few,TRBJ2-5,TGTGCCAGCAGTTACGGGGCAGTGACTAGCGGGGATCAACAAGAGACCCAGTACTTC,CASSYGAVTSGDQQETQYF
.,TRBV27,.,TRBJ2-6,TGTGCCCGCAGTTTGCTTGGCAGGAGGAGCTCTGGGGCCAACGTCCTGACTTTC,CARSLLGRRSSGANVLTF
.,TRBV6-5,few,TRBJ1-5,TGTGCCAGCAGTCTTTGGGGGTTCAATCAGCCCCAGCATTTT,CASSLWGFNQPQHF
.,TRBV21-1,.,TRBJ2-4,TGTGCCAGCACGACAGTAGACGGAATAGCCAAAAACATTCAGTACTTC,CASTTVDGIAKNIQYF